The 7 T cell receptor beta chains given below trace back to one sample, sequenced in a study of T-cell reconstitution after alpha-beta-depleted transplantation in children. Molecular barcoding with unique molecular identifiers was used for the TCRbeta library. MiXCR, applied by TCRdb to the PCR reads, yields one record per CDR3 protein. The profile shows hundreds of thousands of distinct CDR3 sequences, roughly 9.5% of them singletons. Specimen: PBMCs from the stem cell graft donor, collected from the stem cell graft. These receptors were collected from a human donor who donated a stem cell graft to a child with SCID.

There are a few counts of this clonotype. The chain recombines TRBV20-1 with TRBJ1-1, with 7 bases fitting TRBD1. The CDR3 is made up of 13 amino acids. V lost 6 bases and J lost 6; bases outside the gene matches: 10. CDR1 is DFQATT, CDR2 SNEGSKA, per germline (reference sequence). DNA of the CDR3: TGCAGTGCAAGACAGGGCCAGAGGCCTGAAGCTTTCTTT. It specifies CSARQGQRPEAFF.

In its sample, this clonotype was seen a few times. This sequence joins TRBV5-1 and TRBJ2-7; tentative D call: TRBD1 (5 bases). The germline V gene encodes CDR1 SGHRS and CDR2 YFSETQ. Trimming pared 1 base from V and 6 bases from J, leaving 14 bases between. CDR3 size: 14 residues. The CDR3 region is CASSLSGFAAEQYF. For the CDR3, the DNA is TGCGCCAGCAGCTTGTCAGGGTTCGCTGCCGAGCAGTACTTC.

There are many counts of this clonotype. V usage is TRBV29-1 and J usage is TRBJ2-5, with D possibly TRBD2 on 5 matching bases. The CDR3 sequence is 11 residues long. Per the germline V gene, CDR1 is SQVTM and CDR2 is ANQGSEA. Trimming pared 3 bases from V and 5 bases from J, leaving 7 bases between. CDR3 bases: TGCAGCGTTGACGGGGTGGAGACCCAGTACTTC. This sequence encodes CSVDGVETQYF.

This clonotype was counted many times. The rearrangement uses TRBV5-1 and TRBJ1-6, with D possibly being TRBD1 (6 bases). V shed 4 bases and J shed 8 bases, with 10 bases lying between them. CDR3 length equals 13 residues. From germline, CDR1 is SGHRS and CDR2 YFSETQ. The CDR3 DNA sequence: TGCGCCAGCAGCCCATACAGGGATTCACCCCTCCACTTT. This codes for CASSPYRDSPLHF. Using reference TRBV5-1 and TRBJ1-6 for the parts outside the CDR3, the full variable domain is KAGVTQTPRYLIKTRGQQVTLSCSPISGHRSVSWYQQTPGQGLQFLFEYFSETQRNKGNFPGRFSGRQFSNSRSEMNVSTLELGDSALYLCASSPYRDSPLHFGNGTRLTVT.

The J gene is TRBJ2-1, the V gene TRBV12-3 or TRBV12-4; TRBD2 matches 13 bases. With 3 bases clipped from V and 9 bases from J, the junction kept 8 bases outside the gene matches. The CDR3 runs 16 residues. The CDR3 sequence is CASSLAGTSGVGEQFF. As DNA, the CDR3 is TGTGCCAGCAGTTTGGCCGGGACTAGCGGGGTTGGTGAGCAGTTCTTC.

This clonotype was picked up many times. The chain recombines TRBV27 with TRBJ1-5; D remains ambiguous. Trimming left V 3 bases short and J 3 bases short, with 12 bases between. Per the germline V gene, CDR1 is MNHEY and CDR2 is SMNVEV (reference sequence). The CDR3 totals 15 residues. The CDR3 nucleotides are TGTGCCAGCAGTTTGGACGGGGTGAACAATCAGCCCCAGCATTTT. It is translated as CASSLDGVNNQPQHF.

This clonotype was seen only a few times. The CDR3 bases are TGCAGTGCTAGAGATCTCCTACTCCCCCTGGATACGCAGTATTTT. Translation gives CSARDLLLPLDTQYF. The rearrangement uses TRBV20-1 and TRBJ2-3; D not resolved. Germline-derived CDR1 and CDR2 are DFQATT and SNEGSKA (reference sequence). The V end lost 0 bases, the J end lost 6 bases, and 16 bases lay between the germline ends. CDR3 size: 15 residues.